These 11 T cell receptor beta chains originate from one sample sequenced in a study of blood T cell repertoires in COVID-19. Data came from immunoSEQ multiplex PCR; TCRdb stores just in-frame clones and leaves some out. The top ten clones hold more than 5% of a sample with roughly 150,000 clones, around nine tenths of them seen once. What was sequenced was peripheral blood. These receptors originate from a human donor in a cohort sampled during active COVID-19.

The J gene is TRBJ2-5, the V gene TRBV9, with D tentatively TRBD1 (5 bases). Trimming took 0 bases from V and 3 from J, leaving 12 bases between them. CDR3 length: 15 amino acids. CDR1 and CDR2 (germline): SGDLS, YYNGEE. CDR3 nucleotide sequence: TGTGCCAGCAGCGTAGTCCCAGGGCTCGAAGAGACCCAGTACTTC. This translates into CASSVVPGLEETQYF.

CDR3 DNA sequence: TGTGCCAGCAGTTTTGGGGCTCCGGGAAACACCATATATTTT. This translates into CASSFGAPGNTIYF. The chain employs TRBV28 and TRBJ1-3, with a possible D match to TRBD1 (5 bases). The CDR3 consists of 14 residues. V was pared by 3 bases and J by 4 bases, with 10 bases between. Germline V CDR1 and CDR2: MDHEN, SYDVKM.

V is TRBV5-1 and J is TRBJ1-2, with D uncertain. CDR1 and CDR2 (germline): SGHRS, YFSETQ. Trimming took 1 base from V and 3 from J, leaving 10 bases between them. This CDR3 spans 14 amino acids. CDR3 loop: CASSLIAGDYGYTF. In DNA, the CDR3 is TGCGCCAGCAGCTTGATCGCCGGGGACTATGGCTACACCTTC. The full variable domain, its missing parts supplied by reference TRBV5-1 and TRBJ1-2, is KAGVTQTPRYLIKTRGQQVTLSCSPISGHRSVSWYQQTPGQGLQFLFEYFSETQRNKGNFPGRFSGRQFSNSRSEMNVSTLELGDSALYLCASSLIAGDYGYTFGSGTRLTVV.

This chain uses TRBV6-6 with TRBJ2-1; the match to TRBD2 covers 14 bases. With V trimmed by 2 bases and J by 12 bases, 9 bases remained unmatched. This CDR3 comprises 16 residues. CDR1 and CDR2 from the germline V gene are MNHNY and SVGAGI (reference sequence). The CDR3 spells CASSYPGTSGSLGQFF. The DNA for the CDR3 is TGTGCCAGCAGTTACCCTGGGACTAGCGGGAGCCTAGGGCAGTTCTTC.

The chain uses TRBV9 and TRBJ2-1, with TRBD2 matching 12 bases. Losses at the gene ends were 3 bases for V and 5 bases for J; bases not matched to a gene: 6. Germline V CDR1 and CDR2: SGDLS, YYNGEE. The CDR3 length is 16 residues. The chain's CDR3 is CASSAATSGGNNEQFF. The CDR3 coding sequence is TGTGCCAGCAGCGCCGCGACTAGCGGGGGAAACAATGAGCAGTTCTTC.

This clone appeared a few times. The chain is built from TRBV10-3 and TRBJ2-5; a possible D gene is TRBD1 (6 bases). Trimming stripped 7 bases from V and 1 base from J, with 10 bases between. The CDR3 is 13 amino acids. Germline CDR1 is ENHRY and CDR2 is SYGVKD. The CDR3 DNA is TGTGCCATCACCTCGGACAGCCAAGAGACCCAGTACTTC. Its protein product is CAITSDSQETQYF.

The table lists this clone with a count of one. This chain uses TRBV28 with TRBJ2-7; TRBD1 matches 8 bases. CDR3 length equals 15 residues. Germline CDR1 MDHEN, CDR2 SYDVKM. Trimming removed 6 bases from V and 1 base from J; junction bases left unmatched: 8. The CDR3 sequence is CASSPPRTGSYEQYF. CDR3 nucleotide sequence: TGTGCCAGCAGCCCCCCCCGGACAGGGTCCTACGAGCAGTACTTC.

The chain is built from TRBV7-3 and TRBJ1-2; the match to TRBD1 covers 8 bases. In germline, CDR1 is SGHTA, CDR2 FQGTGA. J gave up 5 bases and V 5 bases, and 4 bases lay outside the gene matches. This CDR3 spans 13 amino acids. DNA of the CDR3: TGTGCCAGCAGCGACAGGGGAGGGTATGGCTACACCTTC. Its protein product is CASSDRGGYGYTF. Combining the CDR3 with reference TRBV7-3 and TRBJ1-2 gives the whole variable domain GAGVSQTPSNKVTEKGKYVELRCDPISGHTALYWYRQSLGQGPEFLIYFQGTGAADDSGLPNDRFFAVRPEGSVSTLKIQRTERGDSAVYLCASSDRGGYGYTFGSGTRLTVV.

J is TRBJ1-1 and V is TRBV3-1 (or the pseudogene TRBV3-2); 7 bases agree with TRBD1. The germline CDR1 and CDR2 sequences are LGHDT and YNNKEL (reference sequence). V lost 2 bases and J lost 3; bases outside the gene matches: 9. The CDR3 totals 16 residues. CDR3 bases: TGTGCCAGCAGCCAAAGAACCAGGGGGGAGGACACTGAAGCTTTCTTT. Translating gives CASSQRTRGEDTEAFF.

The rearrangement joins TRBV7-8 to TRBJ2-5; 7 bases align to TRBD2. There are 14 residues in the CDR3. V lost 6 bases and J lost 2; bases outside the gene matches: 6. Germline CDR1 reads SGHVS; CDR2 reads FQNEAQ. The CDR3 sequence is CASSPSGQQETQYF. The DNA for the CDR3 is TGTGCCAGCAGTCCTAGCGGCCAGCAAGAGACCCAGTACTTC. Full variable domain (missing parts from reference TRBV7-8 and TRBJ2-5): GAGVSQSPRYKVAKRGQDVALRCDPISGHVSLFWYQQALGQGPEFLTYFQNEAQLDKSGLPSDRFFAERPEGSVSTLKIQRTQQEDSAVYLCASSPSGQQETQYFGPGTRLLVL.

The table lists this clone with a count of one. J is TRBJ2-3 and V is TRBV7-2; D not resolved. The CDR3 spans 14 residues. CDR1 is SGHTA, CDR2 FQGNSA, per germline. V was clipped by 1 base and J by 2 bases, with 7 bases between them. The CDR3 protein is CASSLGPVTDTQYF. The CDR3 DNA is TGTGCCAGCAGCTTAGGTCCAGTCACAGATACGCAGTATTTT.